This T cell receptor (beta chain) was recovered during a study of cytomegalovirus exposure and HLA in healthy donors. Study-level points and caveats: Cytomegalovirus status, reportedly, was diagnosed with high specificity and sensitivity by the classifier.

Method: immunoSEQ multiplex PCR; TCRdb's copy keeps in-frame clones and lacks some. The table has over 200,000 clones, 70% to 90% seen once. With regard to this clone: Its antigen is not known.

This CDR3 is 18 amino acids long. The germline V gene encodes CDR1 SGHTA and CDR2 FQGNSA. Trimming shortened V by 1 base and J by 1 base, and 19 bases separated the two germline ends. This TCR derives from a young woman in good health and CMV-seronegative. The chain employs TRBV7-2 and TRBJ1-2, with a tentative D call TRBD1 (5 bases). Sequenced: PBMCs. CDR3 in amino acids: CASSLGPTGARRNYGYTF. The CDR3 region has the DNA TGTGCCAGCAGCTTAGGACCTACAGGAGCCCGCCGTAACTATGGCTACACCTTC.